Listed below are T cell receptor beta chains from one sample, sequenced in a study of T-cell memory formation after mild COVID-19. A single record per CDR3 protein comes from TCRdb applying MiXCR to the 5' RACE reads. The sample has about 160,000 distinct CDR3 sequences, roughly 28% seen once. Sequences were obtained from PBMCs or a T cell subset sorted from them (not recorded which). These receptor sequences come from an adult woman who had mild COVID-19 (a few samples of this study predate the infection). Cell type and time point are not known. The CDR3 runs from the conserved cysteine through the conserved F or W. A D gene is named only where the DNA matches it firmly. Rows give clone size only sometimes, using once, few, many, or a class for an expanded clone.

d_call: .; clone_size: many; j_call: TRBJ2-7; v_call: TRBV12-3/TRBV12-4; cdr3_nt: TGTGCCAGCAGTAACCAAGACTGGGGATACGAGCAGTACTTC; cdr3_aa: CASSNQDWGYEQYF
d_call: .; clone_size: once; j_call: TRBJ2-7; v_call: TRBV6-5; cdr3_nt: TGTGCCAGCAGCCTAAGCGGTACAGGGATCTACGAGCAGTACTTC; cdr3_aa: CASSLSGTGIYEQYF
d_call: TRBD1; clone_size: few; j_call: TRBJ2-1; v_call: TRBV7-9; cdr3_nt: TGTGCCAGCAGGACAACCGGGACAGGGTTCCGGAATGAGCAGTTCTTC; cdr3_aa: CASRTTGTGFRNEQFF
d_call: .; clone_size: few; j_call: TRBJ2-5; v_call: TRBV6-5; cdr3_nt: TGTGCCAGCACAGTCCCGGGAGCGGAGACCCAGTACTTC; cdr3_aa: CASTVPGAETQYF
d_call: .; clone_size: .; j_call: TRBJ2-2; v_call: TRBV30; cdr3_nt: TGTGCCACTTCAACAGGGCGGGCCGGGGAGCTGTTTTTT; cdr3_aa: CATSTGRAGELFF
d_call: TRBD2; clone_size: .; j_call: TRBJ2-3; v_call: TRBV5-1; cdr3_nt: TGCGCCAGCAGTTCGGGACTAGCGGGAGTCCCCCCCACAGATACGCAGTATTTT; cdr3_aa: CASSSGLAGVPPTDTQYF
d_call: .; clone_size: .; j_call: TRBJ2-1; v_call: TRBV20-1; cdr3_nt: TGCAGTGCTAGAGATCGGGGCAGGGAAGGCTACAATGAGCAGTTCTTC; cdr3_aa: CSARDRGREGYNEQFF
d_call: TRBD2; clone_size: .; j_call: TRBJ2-1; v_call: TRBV29-1; cdr3_nt: TGCAGCGTGAGGACTAGCCCGACCTCTCTCTACAATGAGCAGTTCTTC; cdr3_aa: CSVRTSPTSLYNEQFF
d_call: .; clone_size: .; j_call: TRBJ2-3; v_call: TRBV9; cdr3_nt: TGTGCCAGCAGCGCAGGAGCAGATACGCAGTATTTT; cdr3_aa: CASSAGADTQYF
d_call: .; clone_size: few; j_call: TRBJ2-1; v_call: TRBV7-8; cdr3_nt: TGTGCCAGCAGCGGAGGGAAAGGGGGGTTCTACAATGAGCAGTTCTTC; cdr3_aa: CASSGGKGGFYNEQFF
d_call: TRBD2; clone_size: .; j_call: TRBJ2-1; v_call: TRBV12-3/TRBV12-4; cdr3_nt: TGTGCCAGCAGTCTACGGACTAGCGGGAAAAACAATGAGCAGTTCTTC; cdr3_aa: CASSLRTSGKNNEQFF
d_call: TRBD1; clone_size: .; j_call: TRBJ1-1; v_call: TRBV7-2; cdr3_nt: TGTGCCAGCAGCCTTGACAGGGTTGAAGCTTTCTTT; cdr3_aa: CASSLDRVEAFF
d_call: .; clone_size: .; j_call: TRBJ2-3; v_call: TRBV7-2; cdr3_nt: TGTGCCAGCGGGGATCCACGGGATACGCAGTATTTT; cdr3_aa: CASGDPRDTQYF
d_call: TRBD1; clone_size: few; j_call: TRBJ2-7; v_call: TRBV6-1; cdr3_nt: TGTGCCAGCAGTGAAGCGGTGGACAGGGGGCACTACGAGCAGTACTTC; cdr3_aa: CASSEAVDRGHYEQYF
d_call: .; clone_size: .; j_call: TRBJ1-6; v_call: TRBV3-1; cdr3_nt: TGTGCCAGCAGCGACCGGGACGGGGGCTCACCCCTCCACTTT; cdr3_aa: CASSDRDGGSPLHF
d_call: .; clone_size: .; j_call: TRBJ2-7; v_call: TRBV29-1; cdr3_nt: TGCAGCGTTGAATGGCCAGGGATAGGGGAGCAGTACTTC; cdr3_aa: CSVEWPGIGEQYF
d_call: TRBD1; clone_size: few; j_call: TRBJ2-1; v_call: TRBV10-3; cdr3_nt: TGTGCCATCAGTGTATGGGACAGGGCCTCGAATGAGCAGTTCTTC; cdr3_aa: CAISVWDRASNEQFF
d_call: .; clone_size: .; j_call: TRBJ2-2; v_call: TRBV12-3/TRBV12-4; cdr3_nt: .; cdr3_aa: CASSFGAGELFFF
d_call: TRBD1; clone_size: .; j_call: TRBJ2-3; v_call: TRBV24-1; cdr3_nt: TGTGCCACCAGTGTTCGGACAGGAGGAACAGATACGCAGTATTTT; cdr3_aa: CATSVRTGGTDTQYF
d_call: TRBD2; clone_size: few; j_call: TRBJ2-7; v_call: TRBV29-1; cdr3_nt: TGCAGCACCTCCATAGCGGGAGACTACGAGCAGTACTTC; cdr3_aa: CSTSIAGDYEQYF
d_call: TRBD1; clone_size: many; j_call: TRBJ1-1; v_call: TRBV14; cdr3_nt: TGTGCCAGCAGCCAATCCAGGGGGCTAGGTAACACTGAAGCTTTCTTT; cdr3_aa: CASSQSRGLGNTEAFF
d_call: .; clone_size: few; j_call: TRBJ1-2; v_call: TRBV12-3/TRBV12-4; cdr3_nt: TGTGCCAGCAGTTTTACGGGGCAAGGTGGCTACACCTTC; cdr3_aa: CASSFTGQGGYTF
d_call: .; clone_size: many; j_call: TRBJ2-3; v_call: TRBV11-2; cdr3_nt: TGTGCCAGCAGCTCTAGCACAGATACGCAGTATTTT; cdr3_aa: CASSSSTDTQYF
d_call: TRBD2; clone_size: .; j_call: TRBJ2-1; v_call: TRBV6-5; cdr3_nt: TGTGCCAGCAGCCAAGGTTCTAGCGGGTTAAACAATGAGCAGTTCTTC; cdr3_aa: CASSQGSSGLNNEQFF
d_call: .; clone_size: .; j_call: TRBJ2-1; v_call: TRBV29-1; cdr3_nt: TGCAGCGTTGAACCGGAGGGCCGGTACAATGAGCAGTTCTTC; cdr3_aa: CSVEPEGRYNEQFF
d_call: TRBD2; clone_size: .; j_call: TRBJ2-1; v_call: TRBV29-1; cdr3_nt: TGCAGCGTTCATTCCCCGGGACTAGCGGGACGAAATGAGCAGTTCTTC; cdr3_aa: CSVHSPGLAGRNEQFF